These 24 T cell receptor beta chains were all obtained from the same sample, sequenced in a study of blood T cell repertoires in COVID-19. Data came from immunoSEQ multiplex PCR; TCRdb stores just in-frame clones and leaves some out. Among about 74,000 clones, roughly four fifths were seen once, and the ten largest hold over 10%. The specimen was peripheral blood. These receptors were obtained from a human donor in a cohort sampled during active COVID-19.

The table lists this clone with a count of one. This chain connects TRBV6-2 or TRBV6-3 to TRBJ2-1, with 11 bases that match TRBD2. V shed 2 bases and J 7 bases; nucleotides not matched to a gene: 4. CDR1 and CDR2 from the germline V gene are MNHEY and SVGEGT. The CDR3 is 15 amino acids. Here the CDR3 reads CASSYGLAGGNEQFF. The CDR3 DNA sequence: TGTGCCAGCAGTTACGGGTTAGCGGGGGGGAATGAGCAGTTCTTC.

The rearrangement joins TRBV6-5 to TRBJ1-6; a possible D gene is TRBD1 (5 bases). Trimming cost V 0 bases and J 11 bases, with 11 bases left between them. The CDR3 sequence is 14 residues long. CDR1 is MNHEY and CDR2 is SVGAGI in the germline V gene. For the CDR3, the DNA is TGTGCCAGCAGTTACTCGAATACAGGAGCACCCCTCCACTTT. Amino acid sequence: CASSYSNTGAPLHF.

The chain uses TRBV28 and TRBJ1-4; TRBD1 matches at 11 bases. The CDR3 has 15 residues. Germline CDR1 is MDHEN and CDR2 is SYDVKM. Trimming at V came to 4 bases and at J to 8 bases, leaving 6 bases not matched to a gene. This CDR3 reads CASSSLDRGREKLFF. In DNA, the CDR3 is TGTGCCAGCAGTTCCCTGGACAGGGGGCGGGAAAAACTGTTTTTT.

This clone was counted once. The V gene is TRBV10-3, the J gene TRBJ2-1, with 7 bases aligning to TRBD1. With 5 bases clipped from V and 5 bases from J, the junction kept 9 bases outside the gene matches. The CDR3 length is 15 residues. Looked up from germline, CDR1 is ENHRY and CDR2 is SYGVKD. This chain's CDR3 is CAISTAGTANNEQFF. CDR3 coding DNA: TGTGCCATCAGTACGGCCGGGACAGCTAACAATGAGCAGTTCTTC.

The chain is built from TRBV27 and TRBJ1-6; D gene unclear. Germline CDR1 is MNHEY and CDR2 is SMNVEV (reference sequence). The ends were cut back, 5 bases at V and 4 bases at J, with 6 bases in the middle. The CDR3 covers 13 residues. The CDR3 loop is CASSPQYNSPLHF. CDR3 DNA sequence: TGTGCCAGCAGTCCCCAATATAATTCACCCCTCCACTTT.

The chain employs TRBV29-1 and TRBJ2-7, with D tentatively TRBD1 (6 bases). Germline CDR1 and CDR2: SQVTM and ANQGSEA. V was shortened by 7 bases and J by 0 bases, with 13 bases between the two germline ends. The CDR3 totals 13 residues. The CDR3, as DNA: TGCAGCGGGAAAACAGGGTACTCCTACGAGCAGTACTTC. It yields the protein CSGKTGYSYEQYF.

V is TRBV7-3 and J is TRBJ1-2; D is undetermined. The ends were cut back, 1 base at V and 3 bases at J, with 9 bases in the middle. This CDR3 spans 14 amino acids. Germline-derived CDR1 and CDR2 are SGHTA and FQGTGA. This CDR3 reads CASSLNGGDYGYTF. CDR3 nucleotide sequence: TGTGCCAGCAGCTTAAACGGAGGTGACTATGGCTACACCTTC.

This chain uses TRBV7-9 with TRBJ1-2; 10 nucleotides match TRBD1. CDR3 length: 13 amino acids. V trimming: 5 bases; J trimming: 6 bases; junction bases outside the gene matches: 3. The germline CDR1 and CDR2 sequences are SEHNR and FQNEAQ (reference sequence). DNA of the CDR3: TGTGCCAGCAGCACGGGACAGGGGCATGGCTACACCTTC. It translates to CASSTGQGHGYTF.

The genes are TRBV28 and TRBJ1-5, with TRBD1 matching over 7 bases. The CDR3 consists of 12 residues. Germline V CDR1 and CDR2: MDHEN, SYDVKM. The junction had 10 bases not matched to a gene; V was cut back by 6 bases and J by 14 bases. Written as DNA, the CDR3 is TGTGCCAGCAGCGTACAGGGGCCGACGGAGCATTTT. Protein: CASSVQGPTEHF.

This rearrangement joins TRBV9 to TRBJ1-2; TRBD1 matches at 7 bases. Trimming cost V 5 bases and J 2 bases; bases outside gene matches: 15. The CDR3 spans 17 residues. Looked up from germline, CDR1 is SGDLS and CDR2 is YYNGEE. The CDR3 is CASSSRDSRDINYGYTF. The CDR3 bases are TGTGCCAGCAGTTCCCGGGACAGTAGGGATATCAACTATGGCTACACCTTC.

This chain connects TRBV14 to TRBJ1-2; TRBD1 agrees at 7 bases. V shed 1 base, J shed 2 bases, and the junction held 4 bases outside the gene matches. Germline CDR1 reads SGHDN; CDR2 reads FVKESK. The CDR3 loop spans 15 amino acids. The CDR3 DNA sequence: TGTGCCAGCAGCCAAGTCTTGGGACAGAACTATGGCTACACCTTC. The encoded protein is CASSQVLGQNYGYTF.

The rearrangement joins TRBV19 to TRBJ1-3; 7 bases map to TRBD1. Germline trimming cut 0 bases from V and 4 bases from J; bases unmatched to any gene: 9. There are 17 residues in the CDR3. CDR1 is LNHDA, CDR2 SQIVND, per germline (reference sequence). The CDR3 sequence is CASSIDGAQGLGNTIYF. Here the CDR3 DNA reads TGTGCCAGTAGTATAGACGGGGCACAGGGGCTCGGAAACACCATATATTTT.

V is TRBV30 and J is TRBJ2-2; 10 bases match TRBD1. The CDR3 is made up of 16 amino acids. Per germline, CDR1 GTSNPN and CDR2 SVGIG (reference sequence). The ends lost 2 bases at V and 3 bases at J; junction bases unmatched: 6. CDR3 in amino acids: CAWSQRGQGYTGELFF. As DNA, the CDR3 is TGTGCCTGGAGTCAGAGGGGACAGGGGTACACCGGGGAGCTGTTTTTT. Full variable domain (outside the CDR3, taken from reference TRBV30 and TRBJ2-2): SQTIHQWPATLVQPVGSPLSLECTVEGTSNPNLYWYRQAAGRGLQLLFYSVGIGQISSEVPQNLSASRPQDRQFILSSKKLLLSDSGFYLCAWSQRGQGYTGELFFGEGSRLTVL.

V gene TRBV19 combines with J gene TRBJ2-2, with D possibly being TRBD2 (6 bases). Germline CDR1 is LNHDA and CDR2 is SQIVND (reference sequence). The CDR3 totals 14 residues. Between the trimmed V and J ends, which lost 9 bases and 4 bases, there was a span of 15 bases. The chain's CDR3 is CASAWSGGTGELFF. CDR3 in DNA: TGTGCCAGCGCCTGGTCCGGGGGCACCGGGGAGCTGTTTTTT.

There are a few counts of this clone. This chain joins TRBV15 and TRBJ2-3; 7 bases are a match to TRBD1. The CDR3 extends over 18 amino acids. J gave up 0 bases and V 1 base, and 10 bases lay outside the gene matches. Germline V lookup: CDR1 LNHNV, CDR2 YYDKDF (reference sequence). In DNA, the CDR3 is TGTGCCACCAGCAGAGCAATATCGACAGGGTTTAGCACAGATACGCAGTATTTT. Its translation: CATSRAISTGFSTDTQYF. Full variable domain (remainder filled in from reference TRBV15 and TRBJ2-3): DAMVIQNPRYQVTQFGKPVTLSCSQTLNHNVMYWYQQKSSQAPKLLFHYYDKDFNNEADTPDNFQSRRPNTSFCFLDIRSPGLGDTAMYLCATSRAISTGFSTDTQYFGPGTRLTVL.

This clone was observed a single time. Mismatch with germline at one junction end may stem from a read error. The chain has TRBV10-3 and TRBJ1-1, with D possibly TRBD1 on 6 matching bases. CDR1 ENHRY and CDR2 SYGVKD come from the germline V gene. The CDR3 length is 12 residues. The CDR3 is CAIREQGTVASF. The CDR3 nucleotides are TGTGCCATCAGGGAACAGGGAACCGTCGCGTCCTTT.

The V and J genes are TRBV11-2 and TRBJ2-1, with 10 nucleotides matching TRBD2. The CDR3 covers 15 residues. Losses at the gene ends were 1 base for V and 5 bases for J; bases not matched to a gene: 2. CDR1 SGHAT and CDR2 FQNNGV come from the germline V gene. CDR3 region: CASSLVAGGNNEQFF. The CDR3 DNA follows: TGTGCCAGCAGCTTAGTAGCGGGGGGCAACAATGAGCAGTTCTTC.

The chain is built from TRBV5-4 and TRBJ2-1; 12 nucleotides line up with TRBD2. The CDR3 covers 16 residues. CDR1 and CDR2 (germline): SGHNT, YYREEE (reference sequence). J was trimmed by 0 bases and V by 6 bases; bases with no gene match: 4. The CDR3 DNA sequence: TGTGCCAGCACTACTAGCGGGGGGCCCTCCTACAATGAGCAGTTCTTC. Protein product: CASTTSGGPSYNEQFF.

V and J are TRBV19 and TRBJ2-1; D is uncertain. V lost 3 bases to trimming and J lost 2 bases, with 11 bases between them. Germline assignment: CDR1 LNHDA and CDR2 SQIVND (reference sequence). The CDR3 has 15 amino acids. The CDR3 DNA is TGTGCCAGTAGTATCGGTACGCCGCCCTACAATGAGCAGTTCTTC. Its protein product is CASSIGTPPYNEQFF.

The V call is TRBV19, the J call TRBJ2-1; TRBD1 might be the D (6 bases). This CDR3 has 12 amino acids. Germline V gives CDR1 LNHDA, CDR2 SQIVND (reference sequence). V lost 8 bases to trimming and J lost 6 bases, with 11 bases between them. CDR3 loop: CASARGPNEQFF. CDR3 nucleotides: TGTGCCAGTGCCAGGGGCCCCAATGAGCAGTTCTTC.

This chain joins TRBV7-2 and TRBJ2-3; D gene unclear. The CDR3 is 16 residues long. The V gene's germline CDR1 is SGHTA and CDR2 FQGNSA. V lost 3 bases and J 10 bases, leaving 23 bases between the germline ends. The CDR3 DNA reads TGTGCCAGCAGCTTCTCGGGTTTGGTCCCAACGAGTGCGCAGTATTTT. This codes for CASSFSGLVPTSAQYF.

This chain links TRBV5-4 with TRBJ2-1, with TRBD2 matching over 9 bases. The V gene end was trimmed by 4 bases and the J gene end by 3 bases; junction bases not matched to a gene: 5. Looked up from germline, CDR1 is SGHNT and CDR2 is YYREEE (reference sequence). The CDR3 covers 15 residues. CDR3 DNA: TGTGCCAGCAGCCCGGGACTAGCTAGCTACAATGAGCAGTTCTTC. This sequence encodes CASSPGLASYNEQFF.

The genes are TRBV6-4 and TRBJ2-6, with 10 bases identical to TRBD1. V trimming: 3 bases; J trimming: 2 bases; junction bases outside the gene matches: 7. CDR3 length equals 18 residues. Germline V gene data show CDR1 as MRHNA and CDR2 as SNTAGT. CDR3 loop: CASSEVSGQGPGANVLTF. In DNA, the CDR3 is TGTGCCAGCAGTGAAGTTTCGGGACAGGGGCCTGGGGCCAACGTCCTGACTTTC.

This chain joins TRBV7-2 and TRBJ1-3, with TRBD1 matching 8 bases. Germline CDR1 and CDR2: SGHTA and FQGNSA. The J segment lost 2 bases and the V segment lost 1 base, leaving 4 bases of the junction unmatched. This CDR3 spans 16 amino acids. The CDR3 DNA sequence: TGTGCCAGCAGCTTAGTGGCAGGGGGCCCTGGAAACACCATATATTTT. It encodes CASSLVAGGPGNTIYF.